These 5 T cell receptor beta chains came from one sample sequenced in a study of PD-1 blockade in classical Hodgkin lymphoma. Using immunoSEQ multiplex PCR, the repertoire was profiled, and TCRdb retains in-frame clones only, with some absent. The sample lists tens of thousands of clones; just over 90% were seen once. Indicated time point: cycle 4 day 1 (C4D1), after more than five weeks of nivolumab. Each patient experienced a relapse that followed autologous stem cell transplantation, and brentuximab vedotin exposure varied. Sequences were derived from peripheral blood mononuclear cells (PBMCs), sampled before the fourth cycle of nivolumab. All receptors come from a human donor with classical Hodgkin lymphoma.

The CDR3 region has the DNA TGTGCCAGCAGTTTATCCCCCCAGTACTTC. Residues: CASSLSPQYF. This chain uses TRBV27 with TRBJ2-5; no clear D gene. The CDR3 runs to 10 residues. V lost 0 bases and J lost 9, with 2 bases in between. Germline V CDR1 and CDR2: MNHEY, SMNVEV (reference sequence).

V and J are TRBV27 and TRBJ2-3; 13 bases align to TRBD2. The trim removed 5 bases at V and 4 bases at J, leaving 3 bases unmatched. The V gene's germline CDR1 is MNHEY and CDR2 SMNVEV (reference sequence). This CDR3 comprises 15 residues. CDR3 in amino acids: CASSRTSGGSDTQYF. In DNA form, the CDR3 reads TGTGCCAGCAGTCGGACTAGCGGGGGATCAGATACGCAGTATTTT.

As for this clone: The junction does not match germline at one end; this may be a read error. The CDR3, as DNA: TGTGCCAGTTTCGGATCGGGGTCAAACATCGGGGAGCTGTTTTTT. This encodes CASFGSGSNIGELFF. This chain links TRBV19 with TRBJ2-2, with D perhaps matching TRBD2 (5 bases). From germline, CDR1 is LNHDA and CDR2 SQIVND (reference sequence). The CDR3 loop spans 15 amino acids.

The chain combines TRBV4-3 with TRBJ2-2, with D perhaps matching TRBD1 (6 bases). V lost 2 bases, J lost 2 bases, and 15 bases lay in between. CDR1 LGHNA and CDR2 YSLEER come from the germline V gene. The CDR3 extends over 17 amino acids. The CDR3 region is CASSQSGETGNTGELFF. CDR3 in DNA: TGCGCCAGCAGCCAAAGCGGTGAGACAGGCAACACCGGGGAGCTGTTTTTT.

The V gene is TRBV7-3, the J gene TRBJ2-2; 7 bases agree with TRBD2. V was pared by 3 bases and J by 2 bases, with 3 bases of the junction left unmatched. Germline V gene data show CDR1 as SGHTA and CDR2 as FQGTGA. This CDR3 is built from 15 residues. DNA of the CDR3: TGTGCCAGCAGCTTTGCTAGCGGAAACACCGGGGAGCTGTTTTTT. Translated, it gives CASSFASGNTGELFF.